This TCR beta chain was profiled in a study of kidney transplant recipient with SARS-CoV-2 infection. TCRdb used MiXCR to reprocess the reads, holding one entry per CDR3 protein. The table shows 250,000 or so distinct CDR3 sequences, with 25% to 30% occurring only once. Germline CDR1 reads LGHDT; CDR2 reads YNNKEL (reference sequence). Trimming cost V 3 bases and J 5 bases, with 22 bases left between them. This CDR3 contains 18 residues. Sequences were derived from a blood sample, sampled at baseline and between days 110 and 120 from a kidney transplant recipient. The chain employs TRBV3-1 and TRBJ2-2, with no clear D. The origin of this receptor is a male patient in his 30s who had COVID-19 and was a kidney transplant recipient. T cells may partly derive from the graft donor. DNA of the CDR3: TGTGCCAGCAGCCAGGGTACTCCCATTTCAGGCTTGACCGGGGAGCTGTTTTTT. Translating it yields CASSQGTPISGLTGELFF.